Listed here are 9 T cell receptor beta chains from one sample, sequenced in a study of cytomegalovirus exposure and HLA in healthy donors. 60 Vbeta and 13 Jbeta primers were used in PCR. Generated by immunoSEQ multiplex PCR, the TCRdb table keeps only in-frame clones and is missing some. Of approximately 100,000 clones in the sample, 75% to 85% were seen once. Material: PBMCs. Every receptor here comes from a woman younger than 35 in good health and CMV-seronegative.

This clone was seen only once. This chain joins TRBV28 and TRBJ2-5, with TRBD1 matching over 11 bases. CDR1 is MDHEN, CDR2 SYDVKM, per germline. Trimming at V came to 6 bases and at J to 12 bases, leaving 12 bases not matched to a gene. The CDR3 is 14 residues long. DNA of the CDR3: TGTGCCAGCAGATCCACAGTAAGGGGACAGGGGGAGTACTTC. This codes for CASRSTVRGQGEYF.

The CDR3 sequence is CASSLAGGEGNYGYTF. The CDR3 DNA reads TGTGCCAGCAGCTTAGCGGGGGGTGAGGGAAACTATGGCTACACCTTC. The chain has TRBV7-9 and TRBJ1-2, with a possible D match to TRBD1 (5 bases). Looked up from germline, CDR1 is SEHNR and CDR2 is FQNEAQ (reference sequence). Trimming removed 0 bases from V and 2 bases from J, with 13 bases in between. The CDR3 consists of 16 residues. The complete variable domain, with remaining parts taken from reference TRBV7-9 and TRBJ1-2, reads DTGVSQNPRHKITKRGQNVTFRCDPISEHNRLYWYRQTLGQGPEFLTYFQNEAQLEKSRLLSDRFSAERPKGSFSTLEIQRTEQGDSAMYLCASSLAGGEGNYGYTFGSGTRLTVV.

V and J are TRBV2 and TRBJ2-1; 7 bases match TRBD1. Germline CDR1 SNHLY, CDR2 FYNNEI. The ends lost 5 bases at V and 3 bases at J; junction bases unmatched: 7. The CDR3 has 15 residues. The CDR3 sequence is CASSRGRTLYNEQFF. The DNA of the CDR3 is TGTGCCAGCAGTAGGGGGCGGACCCTCTACAATGAGCAGTTCTTC.

The V gene is TRBV2, the J gene TRBJ2-7; 7 nucleotides agree with TRBD2. V lost 7 bases, J lost 1 base, and 10 bases stayed unmatched. Germline V gene data show CDR1 as SNHLY and CDR2 as FYNNEI. The CDR3 has 15 residues. CDR3 in DNA: TGTGCCAGCAATATGGGGGGGATCGTTTCCTACGAGCAGTACTTC. As protein: CASNMGGIVSYEQYF.

The rearrangement joins TRBV2 to TRBJ1-5; D uncertain. Germline V gives CDR1 SNHLY, CDR2 FYNNEI. This CDR3 comprises 14 residues. Trimming stripped 2 bases from V and 3 bases from J, with 8 bases between. The CDR3 reads CASSEWAVNQPQHF. The CDR3 bases are TGTGCCAGCAGTGAATGGGCAGTCAATCAGCCCCAGCATTTT.

This clone was seen a single time. This chain connects TRBV7-2 to TRBJ2-3; 8 positions match TRBD1. V lost 5 bases to trimming and J lost 0 bases; unmatched junction nucleotides: 7. Germline assignment: CDR1 SGHTA and CDR2 FQGNSA. This CDR3 region has 16 residues. The CDR3 region has the DNA TGTGCCAGCAGCCAGGGGACAGGAGCTAGCACAGATACGCAGTATTTT. This sequence encodes CASSQGTGASTDTQYF.

This chain joins TRBV7-9 and TRBJ1-1; 7 nucleotides match TRBD1. Germline CDR1 reads SEHNR; CDR2 reads FQNEAQ (reference sequence). The length of the CDR3 is 18 residues. V lost 5 bases to trimming and J lost 0 bases; unmatched junction nucleotides: 15. The CDR3 loop is CASSADREYAPMNTEAFF. DNA of the CDR3: TGTGCCAGCAGCGCAGACAGGGAATACGCCCCAATGAACACTGAAGCTTTCTTT.

The gene calls are TRBV28 and TRBJ2-7, with a possible D match to TRBD2 (5 bases). Germline-derived CDR1 and CDR2 are MDHEN and SYDVKM. This CDR3 contains 15 residues. The V end lost 6 bases, the J end lost 6 bases, and 21 bases lay between the germline ends. In DNA form, the CDR3 reads TGTGCCAGCAGCCTAGGAAGAGGGTGGAATTCCGAGCAGTACTTC. Encoded protein: CASSLGRGWNSEQYF.

This clone was seen once. The genes are TRBV18 and TRBJ1-6; D is perhaps TRBD1 (5 bases). V was trimmed by 3 bases and J by 10 bases, leaving 16 bases between them. This CDR3 is 15 amino acids long. Germline values: CDR1 KGHSH, CDR2 LQKENI. The CDR3 loop reads CASSPAPAGRSPLHF. The CDR3 DNA reads as TGTGCCAGCTCACCCGCGCCGGCAGGGCGATCACCCCTCCACTTT.